This T cell receptor beta chain was recorded in a study of a mutant IDH1 vaccine in newly diagnosed glioma. Study overall: Beginning 4-6 weeks after radiotherapy alone, or with temozolomide cycles, vaccination took place.

CDR1 is MNHNY and CDR2 is SVGAGI in the germline V gene (reference sequence). V dropped 2 bases and J dropped 2; count of bases not matched to a gene: 4. This CDR3 contains 15 residues. The time point: week 23, last vaccination. Vaccine doses each comprised 300 ug of mutant IDH1 20-mer peptide, with topical imiquimod. As for this clone: What it recognizes is unknown.

Sequenced by immunoSEQ multiplex PCR; TCRdb stores in-frame clones only, minus some. The table lists roughly 74,000 clones, around 85% of them singletons. The sequence was collected from a woman aged 45 to 65 with glioma. This material consisted of PBMCs, taken from a glioma patient whose treatment included an IDH1 peptide vaccine. The chain combines TRBV6-6 with TRBJ2-7; the match to TRBD1 covers 9 bases. The CDR3, as DNA: TGTGCCAGCAGTTACCCGGGACAGGGAGCCTACGAGCAGTACTTC. Protein: CASSYPGQGAYEQYF.